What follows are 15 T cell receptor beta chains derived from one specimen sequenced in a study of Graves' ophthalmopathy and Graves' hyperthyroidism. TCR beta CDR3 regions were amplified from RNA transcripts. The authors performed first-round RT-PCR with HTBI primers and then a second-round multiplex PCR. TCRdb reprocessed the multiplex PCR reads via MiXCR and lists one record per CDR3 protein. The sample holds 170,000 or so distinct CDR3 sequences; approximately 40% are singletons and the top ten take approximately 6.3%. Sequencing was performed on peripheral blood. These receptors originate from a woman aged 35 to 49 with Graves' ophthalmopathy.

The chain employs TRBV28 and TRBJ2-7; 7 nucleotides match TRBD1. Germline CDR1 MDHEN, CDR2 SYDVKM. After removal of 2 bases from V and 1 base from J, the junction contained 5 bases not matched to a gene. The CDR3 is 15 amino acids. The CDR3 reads CASSLRAGGSYEQYF. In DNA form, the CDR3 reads TGTGCCAGCAGTTTAAGGGCAGGGGGATCCTACGAGCAGTACTTC.

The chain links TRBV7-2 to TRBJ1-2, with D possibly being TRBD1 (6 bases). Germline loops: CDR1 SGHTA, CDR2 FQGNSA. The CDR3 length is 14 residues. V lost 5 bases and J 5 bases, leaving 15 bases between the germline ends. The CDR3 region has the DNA TGTGCCAGCAGCCAACGTACGGGGGCTTATGGCTACACCTTC. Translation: CASSQRTGAYGYTF.

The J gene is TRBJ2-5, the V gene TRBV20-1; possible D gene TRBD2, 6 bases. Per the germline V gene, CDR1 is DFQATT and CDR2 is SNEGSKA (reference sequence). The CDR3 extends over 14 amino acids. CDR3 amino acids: CSDLGGLYQETQYF. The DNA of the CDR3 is TGCTCTGATCTGGGGGGACTTTACCAAGAGACCCAGTACTTC.

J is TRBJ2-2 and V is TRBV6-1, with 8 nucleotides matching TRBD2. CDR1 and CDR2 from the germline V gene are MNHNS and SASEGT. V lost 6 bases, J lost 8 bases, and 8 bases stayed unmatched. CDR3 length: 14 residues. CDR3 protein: CASSGLALLGELFF. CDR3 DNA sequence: TGTGCCAGCAGCGGACTAGCCCTTTTAGGGGAGCTGTTTTTT.

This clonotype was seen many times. As DNA, the CDR3 is TGTGCCTGGAGTTCGACAGGGGACACTGAAGCTTTCTTT. Its protein is CAWSSTGDTEAFF. This chain joins TRBV30 and TRBJ1-1, with TRBD1 matching over 8 bases. V lost 2 bases, J lost 3 bases, and 2 bases stayed unmatched. Per the germline V gene, CDR1 is GTSNPN and CDR2 is SVGIG (reference sequence). There are 13 residues in the CDR3. The complete variable domain, with remaining parts taken from reference TRBV30 and TRBJ1-1, reads SQTIHQWPATLVQPVGSPLSLECTVEGTSNPNLYWYRQAAGRGLQLLFYSVGIGQISSEVPQNLSASRPQDRQFILSSKKLLLSDSGFYLCAWSSTGDTEAFFGQGTRLTVV.

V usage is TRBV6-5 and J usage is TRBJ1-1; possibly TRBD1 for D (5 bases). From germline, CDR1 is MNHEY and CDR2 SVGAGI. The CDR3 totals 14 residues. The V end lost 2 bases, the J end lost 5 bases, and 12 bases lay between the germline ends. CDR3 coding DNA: TGTGCCAGCAGTTACGGGGCGACTTGGACTGAAGCTTTCTTT. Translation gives CASSYGATWTEAFF.

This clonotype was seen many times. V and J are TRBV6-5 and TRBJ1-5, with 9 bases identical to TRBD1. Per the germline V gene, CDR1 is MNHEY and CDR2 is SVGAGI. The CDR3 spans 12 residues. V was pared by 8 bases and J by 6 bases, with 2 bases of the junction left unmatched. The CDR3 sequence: CASGQGSQPQHF. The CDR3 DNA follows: TGTGCCAGCGGACAGGGGTCTCAGCCCCAGCATTTT.

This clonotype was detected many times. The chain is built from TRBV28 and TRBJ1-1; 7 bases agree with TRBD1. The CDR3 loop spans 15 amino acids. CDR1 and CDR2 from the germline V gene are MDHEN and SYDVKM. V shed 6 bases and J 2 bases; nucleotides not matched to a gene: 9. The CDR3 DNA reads TGTGCCAGCAGACTTAGGACAGGAGGAAACACTGAAGCTTTCTTT. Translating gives CASRLRTGGNTEAFF.

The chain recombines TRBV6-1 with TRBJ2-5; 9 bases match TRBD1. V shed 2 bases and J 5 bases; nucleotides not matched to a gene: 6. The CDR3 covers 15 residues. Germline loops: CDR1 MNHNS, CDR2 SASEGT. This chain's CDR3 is CASSESGDRAETQYF. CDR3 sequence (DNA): TGTGCCAGCAGTGAATCGGGGGACAGGGCGGAGACCCAGTACTTC.

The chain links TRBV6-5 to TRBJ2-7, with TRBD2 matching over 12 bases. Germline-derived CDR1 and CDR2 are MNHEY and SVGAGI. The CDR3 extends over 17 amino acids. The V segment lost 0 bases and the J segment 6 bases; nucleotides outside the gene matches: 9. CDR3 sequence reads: CASSYSPGLAGRGEQYF. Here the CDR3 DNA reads TGTGCCAGCAGTTACTCCCCCGGACTAGCGGGAAGGGGCGAGCAGTACTTC.

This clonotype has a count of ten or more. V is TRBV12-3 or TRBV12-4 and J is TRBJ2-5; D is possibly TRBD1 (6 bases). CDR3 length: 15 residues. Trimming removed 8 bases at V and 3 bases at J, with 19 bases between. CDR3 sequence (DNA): TGTGCCAGCGGATCCTCCGGGACACCAAAAGAGACCCAGTACTTC. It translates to CASGSSGTPKETQYF.

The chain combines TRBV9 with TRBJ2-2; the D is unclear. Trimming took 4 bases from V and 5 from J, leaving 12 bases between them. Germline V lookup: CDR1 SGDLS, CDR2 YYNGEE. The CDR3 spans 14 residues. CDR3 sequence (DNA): TGTGCCAGCAGCACCCGCAGGTATACCGGGGAGCTGTTTTTT. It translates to CASSTRRYTGELFF.

The CDR3 nucleotides are TGTGCCAGCAGTTACTCTGATGCTACTGAAGCTTTCTTT. Its protein product is CASSYSDATEAFF. V gene TRBV6-5 combines with J gene TRBJ1-1; D is unclear. CDR3 length: 13 residues. Germline V gene sequence: CDR1 MNHEY, CDR2 SVGAGI. The ends were cut back, 0 bases at V and 5 bases at J, with 7 bases in the middle.

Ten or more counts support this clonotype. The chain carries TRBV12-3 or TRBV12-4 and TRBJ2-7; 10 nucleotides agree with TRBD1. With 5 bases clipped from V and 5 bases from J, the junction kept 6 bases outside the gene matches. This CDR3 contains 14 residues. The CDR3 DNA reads TGTGCCAGCAGTCTGACAGGGGGCTTCCACGAGCAGTACTTC. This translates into CASSLTGGFHEQYF.

CDR3 nucleotides: TGTGCCAGTAGTATAACAGGTATCCCCTACGAGCAGTACTTC. Its protein product is CASSITGIPYEQYF. The genes are TRBV19 and TRBJ2-7; D possibly corresponds to TRBD1 (5 bases). Trimming took off 2 bases at V and 2 bases at J, with 10 bases between the two ends. CDR3 length: 14 residues. Germline V CDR1 and CDR2: LNHDA, SQIVND (reference sequence).